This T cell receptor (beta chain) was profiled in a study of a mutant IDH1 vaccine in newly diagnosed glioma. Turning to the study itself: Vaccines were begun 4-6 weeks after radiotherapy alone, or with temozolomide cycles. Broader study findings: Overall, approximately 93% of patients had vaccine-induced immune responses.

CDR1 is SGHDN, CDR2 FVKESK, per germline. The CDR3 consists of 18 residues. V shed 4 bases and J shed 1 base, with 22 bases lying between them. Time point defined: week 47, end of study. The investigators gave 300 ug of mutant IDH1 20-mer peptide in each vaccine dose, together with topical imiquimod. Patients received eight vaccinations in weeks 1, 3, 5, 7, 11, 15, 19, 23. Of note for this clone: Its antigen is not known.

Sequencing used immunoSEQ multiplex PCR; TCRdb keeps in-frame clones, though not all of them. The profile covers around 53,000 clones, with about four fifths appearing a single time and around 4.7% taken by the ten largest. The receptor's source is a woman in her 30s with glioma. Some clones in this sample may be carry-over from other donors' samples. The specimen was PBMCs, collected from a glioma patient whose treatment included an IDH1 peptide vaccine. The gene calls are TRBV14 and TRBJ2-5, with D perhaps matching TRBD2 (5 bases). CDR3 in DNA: TGTGCCAGCAGCCCGAGTTTACTGAGGAGGATAAGCCAAGAGACCCAGTACTTC. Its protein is CASSPSLLRRISQETQYF.